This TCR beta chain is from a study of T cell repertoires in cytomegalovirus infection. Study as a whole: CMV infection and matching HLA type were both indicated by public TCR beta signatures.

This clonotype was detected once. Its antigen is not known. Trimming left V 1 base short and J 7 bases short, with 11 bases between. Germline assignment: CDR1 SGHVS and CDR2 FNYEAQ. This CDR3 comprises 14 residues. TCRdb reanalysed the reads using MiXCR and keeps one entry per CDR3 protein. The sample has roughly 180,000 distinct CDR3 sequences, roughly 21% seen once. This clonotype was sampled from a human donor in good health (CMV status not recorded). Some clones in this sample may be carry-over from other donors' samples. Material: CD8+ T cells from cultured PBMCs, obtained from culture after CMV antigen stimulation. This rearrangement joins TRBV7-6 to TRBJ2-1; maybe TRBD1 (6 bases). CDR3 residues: CASSLGFTGNEQFF. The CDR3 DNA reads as TGTGCCAGCAGCTTAGGCTTTACAGGGAATGAGCAGTTCTTC. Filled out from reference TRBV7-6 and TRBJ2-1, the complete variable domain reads GAGVSQSPRYKVTKRGQDVALRCDPISGHVSLYWYRQALGQGPEFLTYFNYEAQQDKSGLPNDRFSAERPEGSISTLTIQRTEQRDSAMYRCASSLGFTGNEQFFGPGTRLTVL.